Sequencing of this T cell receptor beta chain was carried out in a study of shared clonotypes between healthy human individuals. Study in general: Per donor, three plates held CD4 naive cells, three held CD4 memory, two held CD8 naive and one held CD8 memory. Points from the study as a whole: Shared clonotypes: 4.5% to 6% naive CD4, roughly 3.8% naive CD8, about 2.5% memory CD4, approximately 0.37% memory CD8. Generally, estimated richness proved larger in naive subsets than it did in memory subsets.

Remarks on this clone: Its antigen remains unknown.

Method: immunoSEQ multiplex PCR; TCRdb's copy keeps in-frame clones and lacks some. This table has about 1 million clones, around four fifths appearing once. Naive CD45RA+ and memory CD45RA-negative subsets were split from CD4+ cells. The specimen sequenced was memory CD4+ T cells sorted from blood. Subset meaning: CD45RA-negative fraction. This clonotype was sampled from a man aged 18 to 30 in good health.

CDR3 in DNA: TGCGCCAGCAGCCCCGGGACAGGGGGGTTTGGAAAACTGTTTTTT. The encoded protein is CASSPGTGGFGKLFF. The chain joins TRBV4-1 to TRBJ1-4, with 11 bases aligning to TRBD1. Germline V CDR1 and CDR2: MGHRA, YSYEKL. The length of the CDR3 is 15 residues. J gave up 10 bases and V 4 bases, and 8 bases lay outside the gene matches.